This T cell receptor (beta chain) was sequenced in a study of cytomegalovirus exposure and HLA in healthy donors (dated by TCRdb to about 2017). In the study overall: According to an earlier analysis of 450 to 650 of the donors, some 180 million T cells yielded over 100 million unique TCR beta sequences and 276 Gb of sequence data. An early release covering roughly 600 HLA-typed donors comprised about 290 gigabases of sequencing data and roughly 86 million unique TCR sequences. The genetic ancestry cluster associated with self-reported Caucasian donors included approximately 85% of the 398 genotyped donors. The aim of the study was to test whether cataloging public T cell receptors could identify signatures of past pathogen exposure. The study profiled the T cell repertoires of 500 to 800 subjects by immunosequencing and related them to cytomegalovirus serostatus. In addition to the first cohort of approximately 650 subjects, a separate validation cohort of under 150 different subjects was used. To predict cytomegalovirus infection status, the study combined high-throughput TCR immunosequencing, statistical association of individual TCRs with disease status, and machine learning. In a later analysis, previously published TCR beta repertoires from 666 donors were re-analyzed and high-resolution HLA genotyping was added so that TCR occurrence patterns could be studied. Rather than drawing on any new phenotypic data, the later analysis identified candidate immune exposures from TCR beta sequences and the way those sequences occurred across donors. An earlier analysis of 587 of the donors used high-throughput TCR beta sequencing to judge whether each TCR beta V gene segment behaved as functional or pseudogenic. Donor age, sex, ethnicity and CMV serostatus were compiled alongside the repertoire data. A later genetic analysis used genome-wide SNP genotypes for about 55% of the 666 donors, treating that subset as a discovery cohort. Every repertoire in the discovery cohort had been generated on one and the same sequencing platform. HLA typing included class I and class II loci at four-digit resolution. Typing coverage differed by locus: A, B, C, DRB1 and DQB1 were typed in about 629-630 donors, DQA1 in 522, DPA1 in some 610, and DPB1 in around 490. Roughly five DR-DQ haplotypes were treated as single units for association and clustering because of strong linkage in the cohort. Across 300 to 400 genotyped donors of the cohort, an average of approximately 240,000 unique TCR beta nucleotide sequences per donor were sequenced, and roughly a sixth of those sequences were non-productive. Paper-wide results and their limitations: According to a later genetic analysis, donors in an Asian-associated ancestry cluster had fewer N-insertions in productive TCRs than the roughly 700-donor mean. Across donors, most TCR sequences were observed very rarely, whereas some public TCRs were present in many individuals. The study gave a list of 150 to 200 TCR beta chains associated with cytomegalovirus. In a later genetic analysis, a missense DCLRE1C variant was associated with V-gene and J-gene trimming of TCR beta chains, and the association was replicated in an independent cohort. The classifier was reported to diagnose cytomegalovirus status with high specificity and sensitivity in both the original and validation cohorts. Immune exposure information for the cohort was limited to CMV serostatus. Most CMV-associated TCR beta chains appeared to be HLA-restricted in a later analysis, and the HLA associations seemed to be driven largely by CMV exposure. According to a later analysis, parvovirus B19, influenza, CMV and Epstein-Barr virus appeared linked to several top co-occurrence clusters. The presence/absence analyses assumed that sequencing depth was roughly uniform across donors, and that assumption may not be true. A further reported finding was that TCR beta sequences accurately predicted the HLA-A and HLA-B alleles for most subjects in the first cohort. An earlier analysis of 450 to 750 of the donors showed that most TCR beta V segments appeared in productive rearrangements either about 90% or about 30% of the time, which broadly matched IMGT annotations. Because some donors lacked HLA typing at each locus, the association tests relied only on the typed subset. The cohort was sequenced for TCR beta chains only, and without alpha or paired-chain data the features that could be detected were limited. Linkage disequilibrium might explain the correlated functional status among segregating V segments, but an unknown experimental factor could not be excluded. According to a later analysis, TCR association rates differed among HLA loci, with DRB1 alleles showing the most associated TCRs and HLA-C alleles showing the fewest. In vitro tests confirmed that a few of the cytomegalovirus-associated TCR beta chains recognize cytomegalovirus antigens. Because counts were too low, more than 15 rarely observed V segments, including chromosome 9 orphons, were excluded from the earlier analysis of 587 of the donors. Some IMGT-functional V segments, including TRBV6-2 and TRBV6-3, could not be told apart with the 87-base-pair reads, so those segments were excluded. According to the authors, the approach could potentially be generalized to other disease states and immunological phenotypes. Specific HLA alleles were associated with some 15,000 TCR beta sequences at a false discovery rate of 0.05 in a later analysis. A later analysis found that HLA-associated TCR beta chains were more clonally expanded and had lower generation probabilities than equally common non-associated chains. The sequencing pipeline was judged likely to have produced a cluster of highly shared sequence variants as a technical artifact. When HLA alleles, especially DR and DQ, strongly co-occurred, TCR associations were difficult to assign to individual alleles.

This clone was recorded only once. Its antigen is still unknown. Base quality data are lacking; no much larger clone is found one base away. The junction shows trimming of 2 bases on V and 8 bases on J, and the gene matches do not reach 13 bases of it. CDR3 length: 17 amino acids, cysteine to phenylalanine. Here the CDR3 DNA is all that survives: 51 bases in frame from base 1. The germline V gene (reference sequence) specifies MNHEY as CDR1 and SMNVEV as CDR2. The method behind the library was the immunoSEQ multiplex PCR assay. For the multiplex PCR, a mixture combining 60 forward primers for TCR Vbeta segments and 13 reverse primers for TCR Jbeta segments was used. The CDR3 region of rearranged TCR beta genes was amplified from genomic DNA by a multiplex PCR assay. On the Illumina HiSeq System, the amplified TCR beta libraries were sequenced as 87-base-pair reads. The study's own analysis went as follows. A later analysis tallied roughly 80 million unique TCR beta chains across the 610 or so repertoires, and around 9.9 million of those chains were shared by two or more donors. To remove PCR and sequencing errors, raw reads were error-corrected and collapsed into unique sequences using a nearest-neighbor algorithm that merged closely related sequences. CDR3 sequences were aligned to IMGT reference sequences to assign V, D and J gene segments. For a sequence to be retained, a match of at least six nucleotides to both a V gene segment and a J gene segment was required. Rearrangements were classified as productive when the CDR3 lacked stop codons and remained in frame with V and J, and all other rearrangements were classified as non-productive. Following IMGT convention, CDR3 was defined as the stretch from the second conserved V-encoded cysteine to the conserved J-encoded phenylalanine. The earlier analysis of about 500 of the donors excluded sequences that lacked an unambiguous match to a single V gene segment. An earlier analysis of about 600 of the donors called V segments functional above 56.7% productive rearrangements and segregating when the between-donor standard deviation exceeded 5%. A statistical classification framework was built to diagnose cytomegalovirus status from the catalog of TCR beta chain sequences. A later analysis assigned V and J genes by comparing TCR nucleotide sequences with IMGT/GENE-DB human TR gene sequences. Using the TCRdist pipeline, a later analysis assigned CDR3 sequences along with most-parsimonious VDJ recombination scenarios. In a later analysis, every TCR beta chain was defined by the combination of its CDR3 amino acid sequence and its V-gene family, and reads without a unique V-gene family were dropped. A later analysis removed 500 to 650 highly shared, low-generation-probability nucleotide sequences to deal with suspected cross-contamination and a sequencing artifact. In a later analysis, a clonal expansion index was calculated for each public chain from normalized within-repertoire ranks of inferred template counts. Generation probabilities in a later analysis came from a VDJ recombination model fitted to out-of-frame rearrangements, and those results were checked against IGoR. In a later analysis, TCR-TCR, TCR-HLA and TCR-CMV co-occurrence was scored with hypergeometric tests, and a repertoire-size bias correction was applied to TCR pairs. A later analysis estimated false discovery rates by permuting HLA or CMV assignments 20 times. A later analysis grouped co-occurring TCRs with DBSCAN, adding TCRdist sequence similarity when clustering within HLA-allele-positive subsets. Co-occurrence clustering excluded repertoires with fewer than 30,000 or more than 120,000 public chains, plus five with anomalous nucleotide sharing. Here the immuneACCESS table is served through TCRdb, limited to in-frame sequences with V and J called. Missing clones are a known gap in these copies; in checked studies unresolved V genes cover under half, and the rest lacks a known reason. V, J and clone size are those of that table, while D and trimming were read from the DNA. The sample records some 120,000 clones, 65% to 75% of which are singletons. The leading ten clones occupy 3.5% to 4.5% of the sample.

The cohort consisted of hundreds of healthy bone marrow donors. All cohort members were sampled while nominally healthy, although unrecorded immune exposures were likely present. The donor was CMV seropositive and was included in the group of 250 to 300 seropositive cohort members. A peripheral blood sample was collected from each donor, and TCR beta sequencing was performed on peripheral blood mononuclear cells. The Qiagen DNeasy Blood Extraction Kit was used to extract genomic DNA from the blood cell samples. The sample consisted of PBMCs. The sequence is built from TRBV27 and TRBJ2-4; 9 junctional bases match TRBD1. The sequence came from a man aged 40-50 years in good health and CMV-seropositive. The CDR3 region reads CASSLKPPGTGRDIQYF. In nucleotide form, the sequence is TGTGCCAGCAGTTTAAAACCCCCCGGGACAGGGAGGGACATTCAGTACTTC.